This T cell receptor (beta chain) is drawn from a study of Ad26.COV2.S vaccination and SARS-CoV-2 variants. This clone was picked up one time. Sequencing used immunoSEQ multiplex PCR; TCRdb keeps in-frame clones, though not all of them. In the table there are hundreds of thousands of clones, roughly 80% of which are singletons. V was cut by 0 bases and J by 8 bases, with 16 bases left in between. The germline gives CDR1 MNHEY, CDR2 SVGEGT. CDR3 length: 15 residues. Indicated treatment: about 20 received Ad26.COV2.S at low or high dose, single or two shots; several received placebo; per-sample allocation not given. Day 63 after the first vaccine or placebo injection was the time point for sampling.

This receptor was obtained from a person between 18 and 65 years old who received the Ad26.COV2.S COVID-19 vaccine or a placebo. This chain uses TRBV6-2 or TRBV6-3 with TRBJ1-2; D remains unclear. This specimen was peripheral blood, taken in a trial of Ad26.COV2.S vaccine versus placebo. In DNA, the CDR3 is TGTGCCAGCAGTTACTCGCCCCAGACCATGGGGGGCTACACCTTC. Its protein is CASSYSPQTMGGYTF.